The clone carrying this TCR beta chain was detected a few times. Germline V gives CDR1 LGHDT, CDR2 YNNKEL (reference sequence). The CDR3 extends over 12 amino acids. V was cut by 5 bases and J by 6 bases, with 9 bases left in between. Study processing details: Sample TCR counts, which ranged from roughly 20,000 to 690,600, had a median of approximately 95,000. TCRdb re-called the RACE reads with MiXCR, one entry per CDR3 protein. Clone size and V and J calls follow TCRdb, not the original study. The data contain more than 80,000 distinct CDR3 sequences, 10% to 12% of them singletons. This sample is drawn from a study of human T cells and chemical hapten exposure. Time point meaning: patch test 3, about 24 weeks after DPC sensitization. Treatment specified: therapeutic diphenylcyclopropenone sensitization with weekly scalp DPC.

The TCR was taken from a woman between 50 and 59 years old with alopecia areata. Some clones in this sample may be carry-over from other donors' samples. The chain couples TRBV3-1 to TRBJ2-3, with a tentative D call TRBD2 (6 bases). The sequencing used whole blood, collected in connection with sensitization to the hapten diphenylcyclopropenone (DPC). In nucleotides, the CDR3 is TGTGCCAGCAGCGACCGGGAGGATACGCAGTATTTT. Translating it yields CASSDREDTQYF.